The clone carrying this T cell receptor beta chain came up a few times. Its antigen is not known. The germline V gene has CDR1 LGHNA and CDR2 YNFKEQ. CDR3 size: 16 residues. J was trimmed by 3 bases and V by 4 bases; bases with no gene match: 7. TCRdb passed the reads through MiXCR, listing each CDR3 protein once. This table has 110,000 to 150,000 distinct CDR3 sequences, about 31% appearing once. These data come from a study of T cell repertoires in cytomegalovirus infection. At the level of the study: From public TCR beta signatures came an indication of both CMV infection and matching HLA type. Findings of the study overall: It was HLA-C-restricted CMV-specific TCR beta clonotypes that dominated the response ex vivo. People with CMV and the relevant HLA were identified by cumulative public TCR beta family frequency.

The sequence came from a human donor in good health (CMV status not recorded). Some clones in this sample may be carry-over from other donors' samples. The rearrangement links TRBV4-2 to TRBJ2-5; 11 bases map to TRBD2. This sample comprised CD8+ T cells from cultured PBMCs, obtained from culture after CMV antigen stimulation. CDR3 amino acids: CASSPRTSGREETQYF. In DNA form, the CDR3 reads TGTGCCAGCAGCCCCAGGACTAGCGGGCGGGAAGAGACCCAGTACTTC.